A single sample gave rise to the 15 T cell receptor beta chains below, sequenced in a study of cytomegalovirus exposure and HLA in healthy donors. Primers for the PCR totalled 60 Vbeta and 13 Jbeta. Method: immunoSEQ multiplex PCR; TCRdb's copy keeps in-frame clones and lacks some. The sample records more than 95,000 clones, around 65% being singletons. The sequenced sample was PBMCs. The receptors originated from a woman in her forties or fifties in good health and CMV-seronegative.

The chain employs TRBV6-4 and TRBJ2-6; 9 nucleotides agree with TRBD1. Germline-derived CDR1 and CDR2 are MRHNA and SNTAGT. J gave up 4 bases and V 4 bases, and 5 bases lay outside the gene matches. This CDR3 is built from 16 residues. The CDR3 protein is CASSGGQGTGANVLTF. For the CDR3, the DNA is TGTGCCAGCAGTGGGGGACAGGGTACAGGGGCCAACGTCCTGACTTTC.

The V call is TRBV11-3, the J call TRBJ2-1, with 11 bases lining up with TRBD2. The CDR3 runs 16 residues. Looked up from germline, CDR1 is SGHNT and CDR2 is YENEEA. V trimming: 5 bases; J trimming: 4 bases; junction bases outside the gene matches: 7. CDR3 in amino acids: CASSPHGTSGYNEQFF. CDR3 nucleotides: TGTGCCAGCAGCCCTCATGGGACTAGCGGATACAATGAGCAGTTCTTC. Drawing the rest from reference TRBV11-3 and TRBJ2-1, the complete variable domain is EAGVVQSPRYKIIEKKQPVAFWCNPISGHNTLYWYLQNLGQGPELLIRYENEEAVDDSQLPKDRFSAERLKGVDSTLKIQPAELGDSAVYLCASSPHGTSGYNEQFFGPGTRLTVL.

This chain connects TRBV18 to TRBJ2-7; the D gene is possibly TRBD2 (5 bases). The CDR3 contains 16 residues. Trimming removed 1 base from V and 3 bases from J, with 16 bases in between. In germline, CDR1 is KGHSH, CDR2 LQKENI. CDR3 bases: TGTGCCAGCTCACCACAGCGGACCCTTTCGGGCTACGAGCAGTACTTC. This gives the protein CASSPQRTLSGYEQYF. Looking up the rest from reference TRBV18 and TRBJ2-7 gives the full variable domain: NAGVMQNPRHLVRRRGQEARLRCSPMKGHSHVYWYRQLPEEGLKFMVYLQKENIIDESGMPKERFSAEFPKEGPSILRIQQVVRGDSAAYFCASSPQRTLSGYEQYFGPGTRLTVT.

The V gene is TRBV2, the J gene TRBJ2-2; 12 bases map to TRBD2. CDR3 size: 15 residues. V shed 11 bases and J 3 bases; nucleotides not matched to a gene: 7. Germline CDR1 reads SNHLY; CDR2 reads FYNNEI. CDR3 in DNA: TGTGCCGGCGGACTAGCGGGGTTAGACACCGGGGAGCTGTTTTTT. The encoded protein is CAGGLAGLDTGELFF.

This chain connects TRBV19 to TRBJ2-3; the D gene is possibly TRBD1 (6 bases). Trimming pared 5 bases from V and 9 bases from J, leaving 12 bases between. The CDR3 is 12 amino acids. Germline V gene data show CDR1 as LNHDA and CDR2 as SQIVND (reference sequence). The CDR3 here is CASSLPGQTQYF. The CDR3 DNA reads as TGTGCCAGTAGTCTACCGGGACAAACGCAGTATTTT.

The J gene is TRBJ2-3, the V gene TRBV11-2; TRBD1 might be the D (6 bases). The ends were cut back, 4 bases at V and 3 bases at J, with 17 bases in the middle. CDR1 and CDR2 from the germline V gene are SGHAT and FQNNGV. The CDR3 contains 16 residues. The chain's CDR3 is CASSWGLITVTDTQYF. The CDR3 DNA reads TGTGCCAGCAGCTGGGGGCTGATCACGGTTACAGATACGCAGTATTTT.

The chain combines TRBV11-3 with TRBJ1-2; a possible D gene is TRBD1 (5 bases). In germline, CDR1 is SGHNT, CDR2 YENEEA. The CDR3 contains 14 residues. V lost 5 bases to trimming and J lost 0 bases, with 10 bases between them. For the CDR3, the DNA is TGTGCCAGCAGCCGCAGACAGACTAACTATGGCTACACCTTC. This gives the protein CASSRRQTNYGYTF.

CDR3 sequence (DNA): TGTGCCAGCACTACCGGGGGACGGGACAGACCTCGTGAGCAGTACTTC. Protein product: CASTTGGRDRPREQYF. The chain uses TRBV7-9 and TRBJ2-7; D perhaps matches TRBD1 (7 bases). Trimming removed 7 bases from V and 7 bases from J, with 26 bases in between. Germline V gene lookup returns CDR1 SEHNR and CDR2 FQNEAQ (reference sequence). The CDR3 has 16 residues.

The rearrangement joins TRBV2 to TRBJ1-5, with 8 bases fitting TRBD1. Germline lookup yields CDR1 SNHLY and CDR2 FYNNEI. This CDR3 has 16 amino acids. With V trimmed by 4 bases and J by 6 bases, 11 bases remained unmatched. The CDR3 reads CASSGTGTLSGQPQHF. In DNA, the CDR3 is TGTGCCAGCAGTGGGACAGGGACTCTAAGTGGTCAGCCCCAGCATTTT.

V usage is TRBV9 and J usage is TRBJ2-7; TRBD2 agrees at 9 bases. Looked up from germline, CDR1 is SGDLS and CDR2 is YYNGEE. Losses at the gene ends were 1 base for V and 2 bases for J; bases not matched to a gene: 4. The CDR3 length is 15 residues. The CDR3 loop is CASSVLTSGAYEQYF. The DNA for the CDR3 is TGTGCCAGCAGCGTACTGACTAGCGGAGCCTACGAGCAGTACTTC.

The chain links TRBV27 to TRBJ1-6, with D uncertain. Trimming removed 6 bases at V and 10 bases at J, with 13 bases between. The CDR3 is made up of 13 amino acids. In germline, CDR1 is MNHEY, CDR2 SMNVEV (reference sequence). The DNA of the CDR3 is TGTGCCAGCAGCCTCTACACGGGATCACCCCTCCACTTT. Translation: CASSLYTGSPLHF.

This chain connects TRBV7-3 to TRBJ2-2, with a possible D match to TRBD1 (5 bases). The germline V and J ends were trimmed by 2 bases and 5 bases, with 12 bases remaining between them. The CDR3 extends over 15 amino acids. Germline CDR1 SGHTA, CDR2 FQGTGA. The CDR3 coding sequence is TGTGCCAGCAGCTTAGGGCCAGGGTTAACCGGGGAGCTGTTTTTT. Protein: CASSLGPGLTGELFF.

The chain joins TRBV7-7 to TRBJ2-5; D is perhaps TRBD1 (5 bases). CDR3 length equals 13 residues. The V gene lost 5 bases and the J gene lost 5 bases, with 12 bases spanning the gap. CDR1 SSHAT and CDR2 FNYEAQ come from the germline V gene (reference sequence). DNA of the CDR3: TGTGCCAGCAGCCCAGGGAACACGGAGACCCAGTACTTC. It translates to CASSPGNTETQYF.

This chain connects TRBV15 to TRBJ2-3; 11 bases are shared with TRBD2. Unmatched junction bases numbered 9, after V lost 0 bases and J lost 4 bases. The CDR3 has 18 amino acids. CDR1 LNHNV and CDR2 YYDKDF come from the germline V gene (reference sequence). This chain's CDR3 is CATSRDRGLAGGSDTQYF. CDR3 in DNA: TGTGCCACCAGCAGAGACCGGGGGCTAGCGGGAGGATCAGATACGCAGTATTTT.

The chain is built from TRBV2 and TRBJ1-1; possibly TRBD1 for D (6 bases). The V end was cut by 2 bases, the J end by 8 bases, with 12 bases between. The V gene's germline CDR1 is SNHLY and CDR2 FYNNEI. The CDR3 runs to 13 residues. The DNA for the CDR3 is TGTGCCAGCAGTGAAACGGCTAGGGGGGAAGCTTTCTTT. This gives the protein CASSETARGEAFF.